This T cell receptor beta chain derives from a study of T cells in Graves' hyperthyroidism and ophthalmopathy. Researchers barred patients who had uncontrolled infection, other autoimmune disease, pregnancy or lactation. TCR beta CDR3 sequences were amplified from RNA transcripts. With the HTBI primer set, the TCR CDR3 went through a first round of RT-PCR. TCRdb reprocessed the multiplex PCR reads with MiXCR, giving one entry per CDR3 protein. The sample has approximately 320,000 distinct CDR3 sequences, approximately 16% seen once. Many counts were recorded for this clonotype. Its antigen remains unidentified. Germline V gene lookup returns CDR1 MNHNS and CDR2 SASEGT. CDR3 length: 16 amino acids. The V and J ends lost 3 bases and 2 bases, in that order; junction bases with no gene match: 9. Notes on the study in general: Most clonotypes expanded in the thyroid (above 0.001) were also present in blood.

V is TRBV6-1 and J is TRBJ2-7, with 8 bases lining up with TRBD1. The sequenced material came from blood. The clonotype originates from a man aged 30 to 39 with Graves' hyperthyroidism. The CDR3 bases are TGTGCCAGCAGTGACCCCCGGGACAGGCGCGCCTACGAGCAGTACTTC. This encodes CASSDPRDRRAYEQYF.